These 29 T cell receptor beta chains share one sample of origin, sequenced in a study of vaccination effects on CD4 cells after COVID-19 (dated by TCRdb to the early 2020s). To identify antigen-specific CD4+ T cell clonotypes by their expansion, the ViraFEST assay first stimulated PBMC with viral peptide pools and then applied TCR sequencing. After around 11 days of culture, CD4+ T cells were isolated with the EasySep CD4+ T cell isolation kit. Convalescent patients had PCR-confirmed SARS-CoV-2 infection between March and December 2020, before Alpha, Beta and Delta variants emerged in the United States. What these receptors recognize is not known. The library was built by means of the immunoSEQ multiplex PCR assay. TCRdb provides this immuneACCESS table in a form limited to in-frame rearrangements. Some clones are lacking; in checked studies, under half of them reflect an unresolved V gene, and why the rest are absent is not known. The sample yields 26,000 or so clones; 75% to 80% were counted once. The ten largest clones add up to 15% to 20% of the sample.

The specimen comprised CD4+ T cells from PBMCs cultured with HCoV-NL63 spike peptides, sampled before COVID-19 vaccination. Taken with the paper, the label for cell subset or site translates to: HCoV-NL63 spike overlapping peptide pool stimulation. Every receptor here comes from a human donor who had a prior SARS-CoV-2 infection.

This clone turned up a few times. The CDR3: CASSREPLDRAETQYF. The CDR3 nucleotides are TGCGCCAGCAGCCGAGAGCCCCTGGACAGGGCAGAGACCCAGTACTTC. This chain links TRBV5-1 with TRBJ2-5, with 8 bases that match TRBD1. The CDR3 length is 16 residues. The germline gives CDR1 SGHRS, CDR2 YFSETQ. V lost 4 bases and J lost 4; bases outside the gene matches: 12.

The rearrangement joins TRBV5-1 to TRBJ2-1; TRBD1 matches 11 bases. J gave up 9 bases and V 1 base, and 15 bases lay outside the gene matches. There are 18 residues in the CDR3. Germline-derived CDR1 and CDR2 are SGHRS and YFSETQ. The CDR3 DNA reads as TGCGCCAGCAGCTTGTTCGTTAGCCCTGGACAGGGGGCTAGTGAGCAGTTCTTC. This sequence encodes CASSLFVSPGQGASEQFF.

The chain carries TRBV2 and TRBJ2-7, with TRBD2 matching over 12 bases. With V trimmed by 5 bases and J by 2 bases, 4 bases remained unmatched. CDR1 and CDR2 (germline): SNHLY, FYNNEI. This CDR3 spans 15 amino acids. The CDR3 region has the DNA TGTGCCAGCAGTCCCCGACTAGCGGGGGCCTACGAGCAGTACTTC. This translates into CASSPRLAGAYEQYF.

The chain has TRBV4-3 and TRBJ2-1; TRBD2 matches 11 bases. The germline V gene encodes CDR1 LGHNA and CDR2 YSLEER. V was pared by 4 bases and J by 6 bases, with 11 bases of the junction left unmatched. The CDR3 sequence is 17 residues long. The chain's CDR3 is CASSPYKNSGRGNEQFF. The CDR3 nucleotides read TGCGCCAGCAGCCCGTACAAAAATAGCGGGAGGGGCAATGAGCAGTTCTTC.

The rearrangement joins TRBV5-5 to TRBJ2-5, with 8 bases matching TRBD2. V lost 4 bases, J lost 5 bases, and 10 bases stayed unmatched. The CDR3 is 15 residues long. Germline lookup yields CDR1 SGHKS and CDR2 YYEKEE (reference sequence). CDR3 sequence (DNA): TGTGCCAGCAGCCGTTCAGCGGGAGCGCTCGAGACCCAGTACTTC. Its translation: CASSRSAGALETQYF.

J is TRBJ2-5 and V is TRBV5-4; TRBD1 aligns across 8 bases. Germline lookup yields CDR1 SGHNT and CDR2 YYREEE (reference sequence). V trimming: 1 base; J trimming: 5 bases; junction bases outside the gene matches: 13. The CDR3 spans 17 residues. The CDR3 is CASSLLPTGVMMETQYF. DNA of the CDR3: TGTGCCAGCAGCTTGTTGCCGACAGGGGTAATGATGGAGACCCAGTACTTC.

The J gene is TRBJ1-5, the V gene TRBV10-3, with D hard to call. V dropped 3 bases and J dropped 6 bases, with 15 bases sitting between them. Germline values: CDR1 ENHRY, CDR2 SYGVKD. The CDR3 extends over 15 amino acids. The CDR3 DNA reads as TGTGCCATCAGTGATTATGCGGGAGGAGGTCAGCCCCAGCATTTT. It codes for CAISDYAGGGQPQHF.

DNA of the CDR3: TGTGCCAGCAGCCCCGTTGATAGGGACGCCTACGAGCAGTACTTC. Encoded protein: CASSPVDRDAYEQYF. This chain links TRBV5-4 with TRBJ2-7; D may correspond to TRBD1 or TRBD2 (5 bases each). Germline CDR1 is SGHNT and CDR2 is YYREEE (reference sequence). The CDR3 spans 15 residues. V was pared by 4 bases and J by 2 bases, with 16 bases between.

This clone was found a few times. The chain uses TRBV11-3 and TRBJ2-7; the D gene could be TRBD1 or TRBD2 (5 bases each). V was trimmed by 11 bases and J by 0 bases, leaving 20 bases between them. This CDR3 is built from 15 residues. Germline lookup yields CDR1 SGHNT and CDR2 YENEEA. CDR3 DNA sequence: TGTGCCGGACGGGGCCTCCCGGAGTGCTCCTACGAGCAGTACTTC. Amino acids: CAGRGLPECSYEQYF.

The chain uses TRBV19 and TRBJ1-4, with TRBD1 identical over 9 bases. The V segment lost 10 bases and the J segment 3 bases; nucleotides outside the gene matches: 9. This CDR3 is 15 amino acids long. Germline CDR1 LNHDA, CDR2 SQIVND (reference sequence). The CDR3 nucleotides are TGTGCCACCAACCCCCACAGGGGGCCTAATGAAAAACTGTTTTTT. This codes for CATNPHRGPNEKLFF.

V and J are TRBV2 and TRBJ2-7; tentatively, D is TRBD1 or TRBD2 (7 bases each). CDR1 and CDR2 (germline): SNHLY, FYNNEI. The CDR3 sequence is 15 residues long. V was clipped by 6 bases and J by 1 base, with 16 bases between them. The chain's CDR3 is CASSPGGGQSYEQYF. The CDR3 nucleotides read TGTGCCAGCAGCCCAGGGGGGGGACAATCCTACGAGCAGTACTTC. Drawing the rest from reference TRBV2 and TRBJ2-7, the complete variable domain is EPEVTQTPSHQVTQMGQEVILRCVPISNHLYFYWYRQILGQKVEFLVSFYNNEISEKSEIFDDQFSVERPDGSNFTLKIRSTKLEDSAMYFCASSPGGGQSYEQYFGPGTRLTVT.

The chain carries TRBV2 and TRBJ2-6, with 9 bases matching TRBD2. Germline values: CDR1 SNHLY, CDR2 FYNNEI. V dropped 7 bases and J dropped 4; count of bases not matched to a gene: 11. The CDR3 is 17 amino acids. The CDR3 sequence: CASTGGREGHGANVLTF. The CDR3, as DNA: TGTGCCAGCACGGGAGGGCGGGAGGGGCACGGGGCCAACGTCCTGACTTTC. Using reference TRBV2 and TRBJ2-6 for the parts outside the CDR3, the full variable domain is EPEVTQTPSHQVTQMGQEVILRCVPISNHLYFYWYRQILGQKVEFLVSFYNNEISEKSEIFDDQFSVERPDGSNFTLKIRSTKLEDSAMYFCASTGGREGHGANVLTFGAGSRLTVL.

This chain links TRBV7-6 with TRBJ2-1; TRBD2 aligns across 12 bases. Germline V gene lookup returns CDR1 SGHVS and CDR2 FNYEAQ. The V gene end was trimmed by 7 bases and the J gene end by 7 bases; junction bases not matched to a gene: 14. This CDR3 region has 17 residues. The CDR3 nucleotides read TGTGCCAGCACCCCAACTAGCGGGGGGCCCTCTGAGAATGAGCAGTTCTTC. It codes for CASTPTSGGPSENEQFF.

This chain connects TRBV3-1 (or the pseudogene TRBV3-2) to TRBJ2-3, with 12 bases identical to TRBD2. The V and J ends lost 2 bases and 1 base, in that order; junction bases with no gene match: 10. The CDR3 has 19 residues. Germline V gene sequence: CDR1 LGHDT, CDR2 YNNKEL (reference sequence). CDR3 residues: CASSQRRTSGIYGTDTQYF. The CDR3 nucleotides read TGTGCCAGCAGCCAACGGCGGACTAGCGGGATATACGGCACAGATACGCAGTATTTT.

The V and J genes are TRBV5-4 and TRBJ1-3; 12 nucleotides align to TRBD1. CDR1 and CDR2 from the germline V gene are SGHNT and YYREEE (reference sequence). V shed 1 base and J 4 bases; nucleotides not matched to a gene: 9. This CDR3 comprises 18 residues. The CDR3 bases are TGTGCCAGCAGCTTGAAGGGACAGGGGGCAGCGGGGGGAAACACCATATATTTT. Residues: CASSLKGQGAAGGNTIYF.

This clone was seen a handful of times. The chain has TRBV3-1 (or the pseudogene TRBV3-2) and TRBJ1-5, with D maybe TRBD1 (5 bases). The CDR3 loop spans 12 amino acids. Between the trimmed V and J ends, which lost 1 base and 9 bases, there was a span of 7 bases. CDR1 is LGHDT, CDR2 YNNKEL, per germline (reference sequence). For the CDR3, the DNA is TGTGCCAGCAGCCAAGGGGGGTGGCCCCAGCATTTT. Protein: CASSQGGWPQHF.

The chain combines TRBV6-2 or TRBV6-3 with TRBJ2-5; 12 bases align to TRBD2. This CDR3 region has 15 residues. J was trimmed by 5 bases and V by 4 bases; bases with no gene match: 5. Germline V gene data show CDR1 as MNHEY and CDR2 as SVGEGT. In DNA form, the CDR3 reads TGTGCCAGCAGTTTAGGGACTAGCGGGTCGGAGACCCAGTACTTC. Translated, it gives CASSLGTSGSETQYF.

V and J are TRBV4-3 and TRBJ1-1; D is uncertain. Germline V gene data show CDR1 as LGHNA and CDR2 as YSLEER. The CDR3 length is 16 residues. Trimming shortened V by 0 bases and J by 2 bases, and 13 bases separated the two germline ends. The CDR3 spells CASSQDVLGSNTEAFF. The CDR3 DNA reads TGCGCCAGCAGCCAAGATGTATTGGGGTCAAACACTGAAGCTTTCTTT.

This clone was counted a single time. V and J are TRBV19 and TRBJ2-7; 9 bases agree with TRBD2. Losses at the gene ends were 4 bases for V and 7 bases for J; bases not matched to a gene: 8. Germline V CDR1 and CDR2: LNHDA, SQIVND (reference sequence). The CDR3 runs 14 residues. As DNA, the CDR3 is TGTGCCAGTAGTAATGTTGCGGGAGGGTTAGAGCAGTACTTC. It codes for CASSNVAGGLEQYF.

The CDR3 DNA reads as TGCGCCAGCAGCACACTGGTGAGCGGGGCCTCCTACGAGCAGTACTTC. Protein: CASSTLVSGASYEQYF. The gene calls are TRBV5-1 and TRBJ2-7; 7 nucleotides agree with TRBD2. V lost 4 bases and J lost 0; bases outside the gene matches: 10. Per the germline V gene, CDR1 is SGHRS and CDR2 is YFSETQ. This CDR3 is 16 amino acids long.

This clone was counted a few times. CDR3 region: CASSTLQGEQYF. DNA for the CDR3: TGTGCCAGCAGCACACTCCAGGGTGAGCAGTACTTC. The chain combines TRBV9 with TRBJ2-7; a weak D match, TRBD1 (5 bases). From germline, CDR1 is SGDLS and CDR2 YYNGEE. The V gene lost 4 bases and the J gene lost 7 bases, with 12 bases spanning the gap. CDR3 size: 12 residues.

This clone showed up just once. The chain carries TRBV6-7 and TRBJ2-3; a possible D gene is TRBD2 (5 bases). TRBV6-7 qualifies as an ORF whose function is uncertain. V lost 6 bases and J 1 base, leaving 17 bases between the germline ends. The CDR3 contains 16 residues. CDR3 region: CASRDLAPQGTDTQYF. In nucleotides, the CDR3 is TGTGCCAGCAGAGACCTAGCCCCTCAGGGCACAGATACGCAGTATTTT.

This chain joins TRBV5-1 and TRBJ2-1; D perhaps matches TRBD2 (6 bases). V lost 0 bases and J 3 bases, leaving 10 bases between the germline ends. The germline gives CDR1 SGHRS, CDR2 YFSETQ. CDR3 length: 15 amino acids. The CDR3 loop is CASSLVGGSYNEQFF. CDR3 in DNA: TGCGCCAGCAGCTTGGTTGGGGGGAGCTACAATGAGCAGTTCTTC.

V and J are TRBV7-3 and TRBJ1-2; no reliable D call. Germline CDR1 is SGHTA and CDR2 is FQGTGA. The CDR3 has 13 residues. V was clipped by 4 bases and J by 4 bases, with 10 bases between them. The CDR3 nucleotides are TGTGCCAGCAGCTCCAACAGCGGCTATGGCTACACCTTC. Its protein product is CASSSNSGYGYTF.

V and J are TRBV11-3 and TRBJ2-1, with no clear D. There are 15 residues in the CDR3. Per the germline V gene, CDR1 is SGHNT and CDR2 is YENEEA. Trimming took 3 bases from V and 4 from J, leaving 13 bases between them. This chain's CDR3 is CASSLGSGSYNEQFF. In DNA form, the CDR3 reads TGTGCCAGCAGCTTGGGCTCTGGGTCGTACAATGAGCAGTTCTTC.

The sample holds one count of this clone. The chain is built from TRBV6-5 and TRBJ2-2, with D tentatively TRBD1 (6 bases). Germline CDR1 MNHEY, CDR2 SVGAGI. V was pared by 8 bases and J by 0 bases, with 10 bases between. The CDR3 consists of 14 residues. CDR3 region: CASREGANTGELFF. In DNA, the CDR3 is TGTGCCAGCCGCGAGGGGGCGAACACCGGGGAGCTGTTTTTT.

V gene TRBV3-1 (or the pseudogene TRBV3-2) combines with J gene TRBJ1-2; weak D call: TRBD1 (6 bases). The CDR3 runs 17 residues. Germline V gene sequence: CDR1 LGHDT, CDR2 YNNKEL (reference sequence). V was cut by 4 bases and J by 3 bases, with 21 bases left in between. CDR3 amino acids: CASSPQGRGGLHYGYTF. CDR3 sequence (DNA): TGTGCCAGCAGCCCGCAAGGACGGGGGGGGCTGCACTATGGCTACACCTTC.

In nucleotides, the CDR3 is TGTGCCAGCAGCGGTCGCTTTGACAATGAGCAGTTCTTC. Protein sequence: CASSGRFDNEQFF. J is TRBJ2-1 and V is TRBV9, with D hard to call. This CDR3 contains 13 residues. Germline lookup yields CDR1 SGDLS and CDR2 YYNGEE. Deletions cut 3 bases from V and 5 bases from J, with 9 bases between.

The CDR3 region has the DNA TGTGCCAGCAGCCAAGAGGTAGTGAGAAACATTCAGTACTTC. It codes for CASSQEVVRNIQYF. This chain links TRBV4-2 with TRBJ2-4; D not certain. The CDR3 sequence is 14 residues long. The germline gives CDR1 LGHNA, CDR2 YNFKEQ. V was cut by 0 bases and J by 6 bases, with 9 bases left in between.